This T cell receptor beta chain was captured by sequencing in a study of T cell repertoires in cytomegalovirus infection. The wider study: Both recently identified HLA-C-restricted and well-studied HLA-B-restricted CMV epitopes were used in the study. CMV infection plus the matching HLA type was flagged by public TCR beta signatures.

Study-wide results and limits: HLA-C-restricted, CMV-specific TCR beta clonotypes were dominant ex vivo. Based on cumulative public TCR beta family frequency, carriers of CMV plus the relevant HLA were identified.

Germline assignment: CDR1 SGDLS and CDR2 YYNGEE. The V gene lost 4 bases and the J gene lost 5 bases, with 15 bases spanning the gap. This CDR3 has 14 amino acids. For this clonotype: Its antigen is unknown.

TCRdb processed the reads anew with MiXCR; each CDR3 protein has one entry. The repertoire includes roughly 860,000 distinct CDR3 sequences, about 31% of them detected once, and 9.5% to 15% sits in the top ten. The receptor was derived from a human donor in good health (CMV status not recorded). Some clones in this sample may be carry-over from other donors' samples. This sequence joins TRBV9 and TRBJ1-2; possibly TRBD1 for D (5 bases). The source was cultured CD8+ T cells from PBMCs, collected from culture after CMV antigen stimulation. CDR3 sequence reads: CASSTPIGGYGYTF. The CDR3 nucleotides read TGTGCCAGCAGCACCCCCATCGGGGGGTATGGCTACACCTTC.